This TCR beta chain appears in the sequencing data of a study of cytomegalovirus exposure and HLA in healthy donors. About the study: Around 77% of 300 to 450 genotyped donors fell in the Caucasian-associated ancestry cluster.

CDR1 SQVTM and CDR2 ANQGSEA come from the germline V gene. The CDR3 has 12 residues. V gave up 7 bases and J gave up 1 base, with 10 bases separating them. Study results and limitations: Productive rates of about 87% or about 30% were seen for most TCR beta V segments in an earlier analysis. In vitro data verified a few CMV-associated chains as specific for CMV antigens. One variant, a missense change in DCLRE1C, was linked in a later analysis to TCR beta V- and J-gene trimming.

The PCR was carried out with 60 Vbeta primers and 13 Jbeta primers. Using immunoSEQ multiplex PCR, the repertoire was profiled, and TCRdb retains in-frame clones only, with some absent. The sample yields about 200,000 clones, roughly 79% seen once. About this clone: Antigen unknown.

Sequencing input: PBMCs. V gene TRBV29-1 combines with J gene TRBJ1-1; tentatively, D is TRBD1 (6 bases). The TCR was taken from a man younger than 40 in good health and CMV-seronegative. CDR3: CSASRGNTEAFF. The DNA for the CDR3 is TGCAGCGCCTCCAGGGGGAACACTGAAGCTTTCTTT.